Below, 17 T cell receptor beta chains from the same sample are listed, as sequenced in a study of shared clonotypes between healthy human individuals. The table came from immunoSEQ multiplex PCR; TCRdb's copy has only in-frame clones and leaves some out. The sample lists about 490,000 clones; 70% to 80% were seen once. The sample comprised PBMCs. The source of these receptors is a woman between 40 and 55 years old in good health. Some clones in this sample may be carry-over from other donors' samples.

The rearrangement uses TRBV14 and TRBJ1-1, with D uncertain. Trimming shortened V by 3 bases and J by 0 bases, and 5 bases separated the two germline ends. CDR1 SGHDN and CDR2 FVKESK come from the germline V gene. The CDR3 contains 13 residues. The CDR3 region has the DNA TGTGCCAGCAGCCAGTTCATGAACACTGAAGCTTTCTTT. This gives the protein CASSQFMNTEAFF.

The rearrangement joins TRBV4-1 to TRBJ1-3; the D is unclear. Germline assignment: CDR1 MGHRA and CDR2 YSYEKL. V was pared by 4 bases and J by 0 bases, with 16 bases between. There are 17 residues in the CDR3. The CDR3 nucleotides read TGCGCCAGCAGCCCACTTCTAGGCGGGCGCTCTGGAAACACCATATATTTT. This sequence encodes CASSPLLGGRSGNTIYF.

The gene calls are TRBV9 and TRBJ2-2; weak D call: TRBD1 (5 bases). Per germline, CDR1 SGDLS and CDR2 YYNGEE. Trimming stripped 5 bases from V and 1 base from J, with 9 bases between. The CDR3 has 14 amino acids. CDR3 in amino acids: CASRMQGNTGELFF. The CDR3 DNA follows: TGTGCCAGCAGGATGCAGGGGAACACCGGGGAGCTGTTTTTT.

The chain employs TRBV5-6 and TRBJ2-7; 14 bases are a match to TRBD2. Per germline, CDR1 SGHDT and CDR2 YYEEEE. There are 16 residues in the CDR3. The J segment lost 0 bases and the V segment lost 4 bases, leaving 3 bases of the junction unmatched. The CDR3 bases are TGTGCCAGCAGCGTGGGACTAGCGGGAGACTCCTACGAGCAGTACTTC. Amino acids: CASSVGLAGDSYEQYF.

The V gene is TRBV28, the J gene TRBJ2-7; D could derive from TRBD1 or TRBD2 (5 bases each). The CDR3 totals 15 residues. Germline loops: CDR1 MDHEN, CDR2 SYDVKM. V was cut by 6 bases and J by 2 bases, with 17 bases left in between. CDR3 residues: CASRTLDRGAYEQYF. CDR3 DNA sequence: TGTGCCAGCAGAACCCTAGACCGGGGCGCCTACGAGCAGTACTTC.

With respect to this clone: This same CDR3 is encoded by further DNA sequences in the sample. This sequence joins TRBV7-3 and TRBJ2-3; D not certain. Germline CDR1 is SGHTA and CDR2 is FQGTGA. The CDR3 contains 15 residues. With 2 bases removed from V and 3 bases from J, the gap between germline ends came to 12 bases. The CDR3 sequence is CASSLSGSRTDTQYF. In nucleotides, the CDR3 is TGTGCCAGCAGCTTATCAGGATCTCGGACAGATACGCAGTATTTT.

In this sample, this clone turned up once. The CDR3 is CASSSGGQGAYGYTF. CDR3 coding DNA: TGTGCCAGTAGTAGCGGCGGACAGGGAGCCTATGGCTACACCTTC. The chain uses TRBV19 and TRBJ1-2, with 8 bases identical to TRBD1. With 4 bases clipped from V and 4 bases from J, the junction kept 8 bases outside the gene matches. There are 15 residues in the CDR3. The germline CDR1 and CDR2 sequences are LNHDA and SQIVND (reference sequence). The whole variable domain, filled in from reference TRBV19 and TRBJ1-2, reads DGGITQSPKYLFRKEGQNVTLSCEQNLNHDAMYWYRQDPGQGLRLIYYSQIVNDFQKGDIAEGYSVSREKKESFPLTVTSAQKNPTAFYLCASSSGGQGAYGYTFGSGTRLTVV.

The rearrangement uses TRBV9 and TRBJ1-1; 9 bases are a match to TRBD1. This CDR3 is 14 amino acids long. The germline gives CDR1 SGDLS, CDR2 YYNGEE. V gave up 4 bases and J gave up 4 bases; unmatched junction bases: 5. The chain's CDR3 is CASSPGQGLTEAFF. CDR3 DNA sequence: TGTGCCAGCAGCCCCGGACAGGGGCTCACTGAAGCTTTCTTT.

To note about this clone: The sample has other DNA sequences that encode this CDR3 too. This chain's CDR3 is CSALKNEQFF. The CDR3 DNA reads as TGCAGTGCCCTTAAGAATGAGCAGTTCTTC. The J gene is TRBJ2-1, the V gene TRBV20-1; D is undetermined. The CDR3 runs 10 residues. Trimming removed 6 bases from V and 7 bases from J, with 7 bases in between. Per the germline V gene, CDR1 is DFQATT and CDR2 is SNEGSKA (reference sequence).

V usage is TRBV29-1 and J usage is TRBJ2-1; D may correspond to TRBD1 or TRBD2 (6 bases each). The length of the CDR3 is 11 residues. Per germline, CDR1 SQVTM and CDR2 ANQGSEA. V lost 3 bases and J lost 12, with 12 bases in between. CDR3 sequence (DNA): TGCAGCGTTGACAAGGGGGGCGGGCAGTTCTTC. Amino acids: CSVDKGGGQFF.

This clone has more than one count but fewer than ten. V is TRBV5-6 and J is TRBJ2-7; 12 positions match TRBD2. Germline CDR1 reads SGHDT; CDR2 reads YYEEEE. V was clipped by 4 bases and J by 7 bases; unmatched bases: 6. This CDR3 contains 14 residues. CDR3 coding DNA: TGTGCCAGCAGCGCGACTAGCGGGAGTGGAGAGCAGTACTTC. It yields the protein CASSATSGSGEQYF.

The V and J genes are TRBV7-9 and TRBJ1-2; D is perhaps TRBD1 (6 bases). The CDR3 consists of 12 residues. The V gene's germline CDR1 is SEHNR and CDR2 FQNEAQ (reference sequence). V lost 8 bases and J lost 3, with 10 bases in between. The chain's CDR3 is CASATGDYGYTF. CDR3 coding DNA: TGTGCCAGCGCGACAGGAGACTATGGCTACACCTTC. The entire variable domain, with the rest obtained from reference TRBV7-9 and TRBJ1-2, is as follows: DTGVSQNPRHKITKRGQNVTFRCDPISEHNRLYWYRQTLGQGPEFLTYFQNEAQLEKSRLLSDRFSAERPKGSFSTLEIQRTEQGDSAMYLCASATGDYGYTFGSGTRLTVV.

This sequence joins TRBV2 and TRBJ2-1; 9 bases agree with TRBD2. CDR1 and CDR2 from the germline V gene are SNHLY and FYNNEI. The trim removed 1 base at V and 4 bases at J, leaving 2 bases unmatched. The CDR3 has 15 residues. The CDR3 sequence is CASSEGTSEYNEQFF. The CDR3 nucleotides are TGTGCCAGCAGTGAAGGGACTAGCGAGTACAATGAGCAGTTCTTC.

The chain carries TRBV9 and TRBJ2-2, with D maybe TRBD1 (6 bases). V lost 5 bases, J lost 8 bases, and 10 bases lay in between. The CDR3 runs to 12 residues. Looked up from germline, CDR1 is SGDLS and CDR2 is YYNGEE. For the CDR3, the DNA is TGTGCCAGCAGTACAGGGTTGGGGGAGCTGTTTTTT. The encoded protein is CASSTGLGELFF. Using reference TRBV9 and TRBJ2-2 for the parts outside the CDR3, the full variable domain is DSGVTQTPKHLITATGQRVTLRCSPRSGDLSVYWYQQSLDQGLQFLIQYYNGEERAKGNILERFSAQQFPDLHSELNLSSLELGDSALYFCASSTGLGELFFGEGSRLTVL.

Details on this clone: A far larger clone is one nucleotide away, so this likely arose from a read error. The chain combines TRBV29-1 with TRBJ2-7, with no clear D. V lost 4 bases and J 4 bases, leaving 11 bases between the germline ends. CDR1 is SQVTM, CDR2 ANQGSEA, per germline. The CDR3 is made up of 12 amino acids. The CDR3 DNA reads TGCAGCGTTGCGACCCACGGTTACGAGCAGTACTTC. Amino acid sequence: CSVATHGYEQYF.

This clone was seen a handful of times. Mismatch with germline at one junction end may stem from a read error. In nucleotides, the CDR3 is TGTGCCTTAGACAGGGCCTCTGGAGACACCATATATTTT. Amino acid sequence: CALDRASGDTIYF. The J gene is TRBJ1-3, the V gene TRBV30; 7 nucleotides align to TRBD1. The CDR3 consists of 13 residues. In germline, CDR1 is GTSNPN, CDR2 SVGIG (reference sequence).

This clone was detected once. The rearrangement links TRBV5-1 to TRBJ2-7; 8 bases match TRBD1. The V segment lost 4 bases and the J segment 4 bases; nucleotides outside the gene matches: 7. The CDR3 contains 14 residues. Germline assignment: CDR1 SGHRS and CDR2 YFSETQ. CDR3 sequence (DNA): TGCGCCAGCAGCACCGGGACAGGAGTTTACGAGCAGTACTTC. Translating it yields CASSTGTGVYEQYF.